This is a list of T cell receptor beta chains from one sample in a study of CD8+ T cells in alopecia areata. Only in-frame clones appear in the TCRdb table, and some are missing; sequencing was by immunoSEQ multiplex PCR. The sample shows about 140,000 clones, 85% to 90% of them seen only once. The specimen comprised CD8+ T cells sorted from blood, sampled at week 4, from a patient treated with tofacitinib. These receptors were taken from a human donor with alopecia areata. The CDR3 runs from the conserved cysteine through the conserved F or W. A D gene is named only where the DNA matches it firmly. Size tells how often a clone was seen (once, few, many) or the class of an expanded clone, and some rows leave it out.

TRBV18	12	NA	NA	TRBJ1-1	CASSMVGTEAFF	TGTGCCAGCTCGATGGTAGGCACTGAAGCTTTCTTT
TRBV4-1	11	NA	NA	TRBJ2-1	CASSQENEQFF	TGCGCCAGCAGCCAAGAGAATGAGCAGTTCTTC
TRBV7-6	16	TRBD1	NA	TRBJ2-7	CASSPSWDRGSYEQYF	TGTGCCAGCAGCCCCTCGTGGGACAGGGGCTCCTACGAGCAGTACTTC
TRBV2	13	NA	NA	TRBJ2-3	CASENLLSREQYF	TGTGCCAGCGAAAATCTGCTGTCTAGGGAACAGTATTTT
TRBV13	17	TRBD1	NA	TRBJ2-1	CASSSPGQRSSYNEQFF	TGTGCCAGCAGCTCACCGGGACAGAGGAGCTCCTACAATGAGCAGTTCTTC
TRBV29-1	15	TRBD1	NA	TRBJ2-1	CSVEMAGQAYNEQFF	TGCAGCGTTGAAATGGCGGGACAGGCGTACAATGAGCAGTTCTTC
TRBV7-9	14	NA	NA	TRBJ1-5	CASSLGNSNQPQHF	TGTGCCAGCAGCTTAGGAAATAGCAATCAGCCCCAGCATTTT
TRBV19	12	NA	NA	TRBJ2-4	CAAGLAKNIQYF	TGTGCGGCGGGACTAGCCAAAAACATTCAGTACTTC
TRBV27	16	TRBD2	NA	TRBJ2-1	CATQGISGGAINEQFF	TGTGCCACCCAGGGGATTAGCGGGGGGGCCATCAATGAGCAGTTCTTC
TRBV29-1	11	NA	NA	TRBJ2-1	CSGGPGSEQFF	TGCAGCGGAGGGCCCGGGAGTGAGCAGTTCTTC
TRBV7-6	16	TRBD1	NA	TRBJ2-2	CASSPHEGAQTGELFF	TGTGCCAGCAGCCCACACGAGGGGGCGCAAACCGGGGAGCTGTTTTTT
TRBV29-1	20	NA	once	TRBJ1-1	CSVLLKGRHGGGNVRTEAFF	TGCAGCGTTCTCTTGAAGGGGAGGCATGGGGGAGGAAATGTAAGGACTGAAGCTTTCTTT
TRBV29-1	14	NA	once	TRBJ2-3	CSVVRQGNTDTQYF	TGCAGCGTTGTACGGCAGGGAAACACAGATACGCAGTATTTT
TRBV7-9	14	NA	few	TRBJ2-1	CASRDSLSYNEQFF	TGTGCCAGCAGGGACAGTCTCTCCTACAATGAGCAGTTCTTC
TRBV27	14	NA	NA	TRBJ2-3	CATPGSRGTDTQYF	TGTGCCACCCCCGGGAGTAGGGGCACAGATACGCAGTATTTT
TRBV2	14	TRBD1	NA	TRBJ1-5	CASSEGQGHQPQHF	TGTGCCAGCAGTGAAGGACAGGGACATCAGCCCCAGCATTTT
TRBV29-1	12	NA	NA	TRBJ2-7	CSVEEDSHEQYF	TGCAGCGTTGAGGAGGACAGCCACGAGCAGTACTTC
TRBV9	16	TRBD1	NA	TRBJ1-1	CASSVEGAVMNTEAFF	TGTGCCAGCAGCGTAGAGGGGGCAGTTATGAACACTGAAGCTTTCTTT
TRBV5-1	14	NA	NA	TRBJ2-2	CASTQDMNTGELFF	TGCGCCAGCACTCAGGACATGAACACCGGGGAGCTGTTTTTT
TRBV9	15	TRBD1	NA	TRBJ2-3	CASSGPGQSTDTQYF	TGTGCCAGCAGCGGCCCGGGACAGAGCACAGATACGCAGTATTTT
TRBV4-1	14	NA	NA	TRBJ1-1	CASSQGPMNTEAFF	TGCGCCAGCAGCCAAGGTCCTATGAACACTGAAGCTTTCTTT
TRBV29-1	16	NA	NA	TRBJ1-1	CSAGRGRTEMNTEAFF	TGCAGCGCTGGGCGGGGCCGGACAGAAATGAACACTGAAGCTTTCTTT
TRBV11-2	14	NA	NA	TRBJ2-1	CASSLVGSYNEQFF	TGTGCCAGCAGCTTAGTTGGCAGCTACAATGAGCAGTTCTTC
TRBV4-1	14	NA	few	TRBJ2-6	CASSQGLGVNVLTF	TGCGCCAGCAGCCAAGGACTTGGTGTCAACGTCCTGACTTTC
TRBV6-1	18	NA	NA	TRBJ2-3	CASSERLRREFSTDTQYF	TGTGCCAGCAGTGAAAGGTTAAGACGGGAATTTAGCACAGATACGCAGTATTTT
TRBV5-6	17	NA	NA	TRBJ2-3	CASSPESVSGSTDTQYF	TGTGCCAGCAGCCCGGAAAGTGTCAGCGGGAGCACAGATACGCAGTATTTT
TRBV2	17	NA	NA	TRBJ2-7	CASSERAPSQGIYEQYF	TGTGCCAGCAGCGAGCGCGCCCCCTCCCAGGGAATCTACGAGCAGTACTTC
TRBV30	13	NA	NA	TRBJ1-2	CAWSSDLGYGYTF	TGTGCCTGGAGTTCCGACTTGGGGTATGGCTACACCTTC
TRBV27	15	NA	NA	TRBJ1-1	CASSPGDIRNTEAFF	TGTGCCAGCAGTCCGGGGGACATAAGGAACACTGAAGCTTTCTTT
TRBV29-1	13	NA	NA	TRBJ1-5	CSVGPEGNQPQHF	TGCAGCGTTGGGCCGGAAGGTAATCAGCCCCAGCATTTT
TRBV25-1	13	NA	NA	TRBJ2-7	CASSGAYSYEQYF	TGTGCCAGCAGTGGTGCTTACTCCTACGAGCAGTACTTC
TRBV29-1	14	NA	NA	TRBJ1-1	CSVETLSMNTEAFF	TGCAGCGTTGAAACCCTTTCGATGAACACTGAAGCTTTCTTT
TRBV5-4	15	NA	NA	TRBJ2-3	CASSLGGGLTDTQYF	TGTGCCAGCAGCTTGGGGGGCGGACTAACAGATACGCAGTATTTT
TRBV10-2	13	NA	NA	TRBJ2-1	CATGSRSNNEQFF	TGCGCCACCGGCTCCCGCTCAAACAATGAGCAGTTCTTC
TRBV25-1	16	TRBD2	NA	TRBJ2-1	CASSVGLAGGNHEQFF	TGTGCCAGCAGTGTGGGACTAGCGGGAGGGAATCATGAGCAGTTCTTC
TRBV5-4	13	TRBD1	NA	TRBJ2-4	CASSRTGPDIQYF	TGTGCCAGCAGTAGGACAGGACCGGACATTCAGTACTTC
TRBV29-1	13	TRBD1	NA	TRBJ2-7	CSAQQGASYEQYF	TGCAGCGCCCAACAGGGGGCTAGCTACGAGCAGTACTTC
TRBV27	15	NA	NA	TRBJ2-1	CASSSGQYSYNEQFF	TGTGCCAGCAGTTCCGGACAGTACTCCTACAATGAGCAGTTCTTC
TRBV29-1	16	NA	NA	TRBJ2-2	CSVVLEGPSNTGELFF	TGCAGCGTTGTTTTGGAGGGCCCTTCGAACACCGGGGAGCTGTTTTTT
TRBV29-1	12	TRBD2	NA	TRBJ2-7	CSVIKTSGEQYF	TGCAGCGTTATTAAGACTAGCGGCGAGCAGTACTTC
TRBV5-4	12	NA	NA	TRBJ2-5	CASSFRGETQYF	TGTGCCAGCAGCTTTAGGGGTGAGACCCAGTACTTC
TRBV19	13	NA	NA	TRBJ2-1	CASSSGIYNEQFF	TGTGCCAGTAGTAGCGGGATCTACAATGAGCAGTTCTTC
TRBV2	12	NA	NA	TRBJ1-1	CASLERNTEAFF	TGTGCCAGCCTCGAGAGGAACACTGAAGCTTTCTTT
TRBV7-9	15	NA	NA	TRBJ2-1	CASSLPETSYNEQFF	TGTGCCAGCAGCTTACCGGAGACCTCCTACAATGAGCAGTTCTTC
TRBV29-1	15	NA	NA	TRBJ1-2	CSALPSDGPNYGYTF	TGCAGCGCTTTACCATCGGATGGACCCAACTATGGCTACACCTTC
TRBV21-1	16	NA	NA	TRBJ2-7	CASSKVNASGIYEQYF	TGTGCCAGCAGCAAAGTAAATGCTAGCGGGATCTACGAGCAGTACTTC
TRBV27	14	NA	once	TRBJ1-1	CASSLGQANTEAFF	TGTGCCAGCAGCCTTGGGCAAGCGAACACTGAAGCTTTCTTT
TRBV11-2	15	TRBD2	NA	TRBJ2-1	CASSPTSGTHNEQFF	TGTGCCAGCAGCCCGACTAGCGGGACCCACAATGAGCAGTTCTTC
TRBV5-1	13	NA	NA	TRBJ2-7	CASSLDTSYEQYF	TGCGCCAGCAGCTTGGATACATCCTACGAGCAGTACTTC
TRBV9	16	NA	NA	TRBJ2-5	CASSVVGTGESETQYF	TGTGCCAGCAGCGTAGTGGGGACTGGGGAATCGGAGACCCAGTACTTC
TRBV4-2	16	TRBD2	few	TRBJ2-7	CASSQEGAAGGYEQYF	TGTGCCAGCAGCCAAGAGGGTGCGGCGGGAGGGTACGAGCAGTACTTC
TRBV5-4	16	NA	NA	TRBJ2-7	CASSLGGNRSAYEQYF	TGTGCCAGCAGCTTGGGGGGGAACAGGAGTGCCTACGAGCAGTACTTC
TRBV4-2	13	NA	NA	TRBJ1-3	CASSQAGENTIYF	TGTGCCAGCAGCCAAGCAGGGGAAAACACCATATATTTT
TRBV5-4	16	TRBD1	NA	TRBJ2-4	CASSNPGQGAGNIQYF	TGTGCCAGCAGCAATCCGGGACAGGGGGCGGGAAACATTCAGTACTTC